A single sample is the source of the 8 T cell receptor beta chains below, sequenced in a study of cytotoxic CD8 clonotypes in ibrutinib-treated CLL. Using immunoSEQ multiplex PCR, the repertoire was profiled, and TCRdb retains in-frame clones only, with some absent. The table shows over 120,000 clones, with around 76% occurring only once. Sequencing was performed on PBMCs, taken after 24 months of ibrutinib treatment. These receptors all come from a human donor with chronic lymphocytic leukemia.

As to this clone: The sample holds other DNA sequences that translate to the same CDR3. The gene calls are TRBV30 and TRBJ2-3; D remains unclear. The CDR3 contains 12 residues. Per the germline V gene, CDR1 is GTSNPN and CDR2 is SVGIG (reference sequence). V lost 0 bases to trimming and J lost 1 base, with 2 bases between them. CDR3 sequence (DNA): TGTGCCTGGAGTGTGGGCACAGATACGCAGTATTTT. This translates into CAWSVGTDTQYF.

The sample holds a few counts of this clone. The V and J genes are TRBV6-5 and TRBJ1-1; unclear D gene. The germline V gene encodes CDR1 MNHEY and CDR2 SVGAGI. Trimming removed 7 bases from V and 4 bases from J, with 13 bases in between. CDR3 length: 13 residues. The CDR3 coding sequence is TGTGCCAGCACCCTAGGGTGGGGCACTGAAGCTTTCTTT. Encoded protein: CASTLGWGTEAFF.

This rearrangement joins TRBV28 to TRBJ1-2, with unresolved D. This CDR3 region has 13 residues. In germline, CDR1 is MDHEN, CDR2 SYDVKM. Trimming cost V 3 bases and J 3 bases, with 8 bases left between them. CDR3 protein: CASSLGTDYGYTF. The CDR3 DNA reads as TGTGCCAGCAGTTTGGGAACAGACTATGGCTACACCTTC.

The chain has TRBV5-1 and TRBJ2-2; 7 bases fit TRBD2. This CDR3 has 15 residues. V was pared by 4 bases and J by 6 bases, with 9 bases of the junction left unmatched. Germline loops: CDR1 SGHRS, CDR2 YFSETQ. The CDR3 spells CASSLGTTRAGELFF. In nucleotides, the CDR3 is TGCGCCAGCAGCCTGGGGACTACCAGGGCCGGGGAGCTGTTTTTT.

The J gene is TRBJ2-1, the V gene TRBV18; 10 bases line up with TRBD2. V lost 3 bases to trimming and J lost 4 bases; unmatched junction nucleotides: 12. The V gene's germline CDR1 is KGHSH and CDR2 LQKENI. The CDR3 is 18 residues long. In DNA form, the CDR3 reads TGTGCCAGCTCACCCTCCATCCTTCTAGCGGGAGTTTACAATGAGCAGTTCTTC. This gives the protein CASSPSILLAGVYNEQFF.

This clone was detected only a few times. The CDR3 DNA sequence: TGTGCCAGCAGTTACTCGGGTAGCAATCAGCCCCAGCATTTT. It is translated as CASSYSGSNQPQHF. The gene calls are TRBV6-5 and TRBJ1-5; D remains ambiguous. The CDR3 contains 14 residues. The germline V gene has CDR1 MNHEY and CDR2 SVGAGI. V gave up 0 bases and J gave up 0 bases, with 3 bases separating them.

V gene TRBV5-1 combines with J gene TRBJ1-1; D is perhaps TRBD1 (6 bases). V was clipped by 3 bases and J by 6 bases, with 12 bases between them. Germline loops: CDR1 SGHRS, CDR2 YFSETQ. This CDR3 has 13 residues. The CDR3 DNA sequence: TGCGCCAGCAGCTGGGGGGCGGGTGCTGAAGCTTTCTTT. It yields the protein CASSWGAGAEAFF.

The rearrangement uses TRBV6-5 and TRBJ1-1; TRBD1 agrees at 11 bases. J lost 5 bases, V lost 4 bases, and 9 bases had no gene match. Germline V lookup: CDR1 MNHEY, CDR2 SVGAGI. The CDR3 totals 16 residues. The CDR3 protein is CASSWTGGALVTEAFF. In DNA form, the CDR3 reads TGTGCCAGCAGTTGGACAGGGGGCGCATTAGTAACTGAAGCTTTCTTT.